Reported below is one TCR beta chain. One junction end does not reproduce the germline sequence, and a read error may be involved. Germline V gene data show CDR1 as DFQATT and CDR2 as SNEGSKA (reference sequence). The CDR3 is made up of 10 amino acids. The data stem from a study of T cell changes during pregnancy in multiple sclerosis. The data were produced by immunoSEQ multiplex PCR, yet TCRdb's version contains in-frame clones alone and is incomplete. The sample consists of some 130,000 clones, 95% to 98% of them appearing once. The V call is TRBV20-1, the J call TRBJ2-7, with a possible D match to TRBD1 (6 bases). Sequences were derived from peripheral blood, sampled after pregnancy. This clonotype was obtained from a female donor with multiple sclerosis, enrolled in a pregnancy study. CDR3 in DNA: TGCAGTGGACTAAAGGGGGACCCCCACTTC. It translates to CSGLKGDPHF.